A single sample gave rise to the 2 T cell receptor beta chains below, sequenced in a study of blood T cell repertoires in COVID-19. TCRdb's table, derived via immunoSEQ multiplex PCR, lists solely in-frame clones and lacks some. The table lists approximately 160,000 clones, under 85% of them singletons. Sequencing input: peripheral blood. These receptors originate from a woman over 75 with acute or convalescent COVID-19.

This clone was detected a few times. This chain connects TRBV6-6 to TRBJ1-2; TRBD1 is a possible D gene (6 bases). The CDR3 length is 15 residues. V was pared by 3 bases and J by 4 bases, with 15 bases between. The germline V gene encodes CDR1 MNHNY and CDR2 SVGAGI (reference sequence). The CDR3 is CASSYPGDISYGYTF. CDR3 bases: TGTGCCAGCAGTTATCCAGGGGATATAAGCTATGGCTACACCTTC.

The chain links TRBV24-1 to TRBJ2-2; the D gene is possibly TRBD1 (7 bases). This CDR3 region has 15 residues. V dropped 4 bases and J dropped 3 bases, with 11 bases sitting between them. Germline V gives CDR1 KGHDR, CDR2 SFDVKD. In DNA, the CDR3 is TGTGCCACCAGTGAGGGGGGACAGTACACCGGGGAGCTGTTTTTT. Translation gives CATSEGGQYTGELFF.